One and the same sample provided the 11 T cell receptor beta chains below, sequenced in a study of blood T cell repertoires in COVID-19. Clones were read by immunoSEQ multiplex PCR, and TCRdb kept only the in-frame ones, dropping some. The data hold under 350,000 clones, with around nine tenths observed a single time. Input material: peripheral blood. Receptors originate from a man in his 70s with acute or convalescent COVID-19.

V is TRBV7-9 and J is TRBJ2-7; 7 bases match TRBD1. V dropped 5 bases and J dropped 7; count of bases not matched to a gene: 8. Looked up from germline, CDR1 is SEHNR and CDR2 is FQNEAQ (reference sequence). This CDR3 spans 13 amino acids. The CDR3 loop is CASSPTGQGEQYF. The CDR3 DNA is TGTGCCAGCAGCCCGACAGGGCAGGGAGAGCAGTACTTC.

The CDR3: CASSLLGGPYEQYF. CDR3 nucleotide sequence: TGTGCCAGCAGCTTGTTAGGGGGACCCTACGAGCAGTACTTC. The chain combines TRBV5-5 with TRBJ2-7; a possible D gene is TRBD1 (6 bases). Trimming removed 1 base from V and 2 bases from J, with 10 bases in between. CDR1 SGHKS and CDR2 YYEKEE come from the germline V gene (reference sequence). CDR3 length: 14 amino acids.

The genes are TRBV4-3 and TRBJ2-1, with a tentative D call TRBD2 (6 bases). This CDR3 has 17 amino acids. The germline V and J ends were trimmed by 2 bases and 1 base, with 15 bases remaining between them. The germline V gene encodes CDR1 LGHNA and CDR2 YSLEER. CDR3 in DNA: TGCGCCAGCAGCCAAACGTCCGGCGGGGTATCCTACAATGAGCAGTTCTTC. The encoded protein is CASSQTSGGVSYNEQFF.

This chain joins TRBV24-1 and TRBJ1-6; D remains unclear. The CDR3 loop spans 17 amino acids. CDR1 is KGHDR and CDR2 is SFDVKD in the germline V gene. Trimming removed 4 bases from V and 9 bases from J, with 21 bases in between. The DNA for the CDR3 is TGTGCCACCAGTGACCACCGTGAGGGTCTTGGGGTTTCACCCCTCCACTTT. This translates into CATSDHREGLGVSPLHF.

The chain recombines TRBV20-1 with TRBJ2-2; D gene unclear. This CDR3 contains 12 residues. The ends were cut back, 3 bases at V and 7 bases at J, with 9 bases in the middle. Germline V gene sequence: CDR1 DFQATT, CDR2 SNEGSKA (reference sequence). CDR3 sequence: CSASRVNGELFF. Here the CDR3 DNA reads TGCAGTGCTAGTCGGGTTAACGGGGAGCTGTTTTTT.

The table lists this clone with a count of one. The chain is built from TRBV5-5 and TRBJ1-5; TRBD1 aligns across 9 bases. CDR3 size: 15 residues. CDR1 and CDR2 (germline): SGHKS, YYEKEE (reference sequence). Trimming took 2 bases from V and 8 from J; bases not matched to a gene: 8. The CDR3 DNA sequence: TGTGCCAGCAGCTTAGAGGGGACAGGGCGGAAGCCCCAGCATTTT. The encoded protein is CASSLEGTGRKPQHF.

The chain employs TRBV30 and TRBJ2-7; 13 bases line up with TRBD2. Germline-derived CDR1 and CDR2 are GTSNPN and SVGIG (reference sequence). The CDR3 totals 14 residues. V shed 4 bases, J shed 1 base, and the junction held 1 base outside the gene matches. CDR3 DNA sequence: TGTGCCTGGACGGGACTAGCGGGATCCTACGAGCAGTACTTC. Translation: CAWTGLAGSYEQYF.

The chain employs TRBV7-9 and TRBJ2-1; TRBD2 agrees at 7 bases. Germline V CDR1 and CDR2: SEHNR, FQNEAQ (reference sequence). The trim removed 1 base at V and 8 bases at J, leaving 5 bases unmatched. CDR3 length equals 14 residues. CDR3 in DNA: TGTGCCAGCAGCTTAGAGGGAGGGACCCATGAGCAGTTCTTC. Translated, it gives CASSLEGGTHEQFF.

J is TRBJ2-6 and V is TRBV11-2; D may be TRBD1 (5 bases). V lost 3 bases and J lost 2, with 8 bases in between. CDR1 is SGHAT, CDR2 FQNNGV, per germline. CDR3 length equals 15 residues. CDR3 region: CASSLSGTGANVLTF. In nucleotides, the CDR3 is TGTGCCAGCAGCTTGTCAGGGACTGGGGCCAACGTCCTGACTTTC.

This chain joins TRBV10-1 and TRBJ2-7; perhaps TRBD2 as D (6 bases). Trimming removed 4 bases at V and 8 bases at J, with 15 bases between. The V gene's germline CDR1 is WNHNN and CDR2 SYGVQD (reference sequence). The CDR3 sequence is 13 residues long. CDR3 nucleotides: TGCGCCAGCAGTGTCGGTCCCGGGAGTAAGCAGTACTTC. It is translated as CASSVGPGSKQYF.

The chain joins TRBV9 to TRBJ1-6; D remains unclear. V lost 0 bases and J 7 bases, leaving 5 bases between the germline ends. The length of the CDR3 is 13 residues. Per germline, CDR1 SGDLS and CDR2 YYNGEE. The CDR3 DNA is TGTGCCAGCAGCGTAGTAGAGAATTCACCCCTCCACTTT. Amino acid sequence: CASSVVENSPLHF.